Each of the 15 T cell receptor beta chains below was sequenced from the same sample in a study of identical twins. From the 5' RACE reads, TCRdb called clonotypes with MiXCR, one entry per CDR3 protein. The data hold approximately 410,000 distinct CDR3 sequences, with about 18% observed a single time. Input material: naive T cells sorted from blood. The source of these receptors is a man in his fifties or sixties in good health.

The chain carries TRBV6-5 and TRBJ2-7; D might be TRBD1 (7 bases). Trimming shortened V by 4 bases and J by 4 bases, and 23 bases separated the two germline ends. This CDR3 has 17 residues. The germline CDR1 and CDR2 sequences are MNHEY and SVGAGI. The DNA for the CDR3 is TGTGCCAGCAGTTGGCGGGACAGATCTACGGGAGCATACGAGCAGTACTTC. The encoded protein is CASSWRDRSTGAYEQYF.

The chain is built from TRBV7-8 and TRBJ2-3; TRBD2 matches at 9 bases. Unmatched junction bases numbered 7, after V lost 5 bases and J lost 1 base. Germline CDR1 SGHVS, CDR2 FQNEAQ. This CDR3 region has 16 residues. The CDR3 reads CASSPRASGGTDTQYF. In DNA form, the CDR3 reads TGTGCCAGCAGCCCGCGAGCTAGCGGGGGCACAGATACGCAGTATTTT.

The chain carries TRBV28 and TRBJ2-1; TRBD2 matches 7 bases. CDR3 size: 15 residues. Germline lookup yields CDR1 MDHEN and CDR2 SYDVKM. J gave up 10 bases and V 1 base, and 10 bases lay outside the gene matches. CDR3 sequence (DNA): TGTGCCAGCAGTTTATCCAGCGGGGCGCTCGACGAGCAGTTCTTC. This gives the protein CASSLSSGALDEQFF.

This clonotype was counted many times. The rearrangement joins TRBV29-1 to TRBJ2-3; TRBD1 agrees at 8 bases. Germline V CDR1 and CDR2: SQVTM, ANQGSEA. The CDR3 totals 12 residues. V shed 6 bases, J shed 1 base, and the junction held 0 bases outside the gene matches. The CDR3 region has the DNA TGCAGCGTGGACAGGGGCACAGATACGCAGTATTTT. Translation: CSVDRGTDTQYF.

This clonotype was recorded once. The CDR3 is CASSLVRLQWGTEAFF. CDR3 in DNA: TGTGCCAGCAGCTTAGTCCGGTTACAGTGGGGCACTGAAGCTTTCTTT. The V gene is TRBV7-2, the J gene TRBJ1-1; D uncertain. V lost 1 base and J lost 4, with 16 bases in between. CDR1 is SGHTA and CDR2 is FQGNSA in the germline V gene. There are 16 residues in the CDR3.

In its sample, this clonotype was seen many times. V is TRBV5-1 and J is TRBJ1-6; no clear D. CDR1 is SGHRS and CDR2 is YFSETQ in the germline V gene. The CDR3 covers 13 residues. V lost 0 bases and J lost 10, with 8 bases in between. CDR3 loop: CASSLAGRSPLHF. CDR3 DNA sequence: TGCGCCAGCAGCTTGGCCGGTCGATCACCCCTCCACTTT.

This clonotype was picked up a small number of times. The chain recombines TRBV5-1 with TRBJ2-5; 11 bases fit TRBD2. The germline V gene has CDR1 SGHRS and CDR2 YFSETQ. The CDR3 runs 15 residues. Trimming took 4 bases from V and 6 from J; bases not matched to a gene: 8. For the CDR3, the DNA is TGCGCCAGCAGCCCGACTAGCGGGGTCGGGAAGACCCAGTACTTC. Protein product: CASSPTSGVGKTQYF.

CDR3 sequence: CASSRIAGELFF. The CDR3 DNA reads as TGTGCCAGCAGCCGTATTGCCGGGGAGCTGTTTTTT. The J gene is TRBJ2-2, the V gene TRBV7-8; D is ambiguous. The CDR3 totals 12 residues. Germline values: CDR1 SGHVS, CDR2 FQNEAQ. Trimming left V 5 bases short and J 6 bases short, with 7 bases between.

In this sample, this clonotype turned up many times. The V gene is TRBV29-1, the J gene TRBJ2-5; tentative D call: TRBD2 (5 bases). Germline assignment: CDR1 SQVTM and CDR2 ANQGSEA. There are 14 residues in the CDR3. The germline V and J ends were trimmed by 8 bases and 2 bases, with 18 bases remaining between them. CDR3 DNA sequence: TGCAGCACCCGGGCCTATCGGGGACAAGAGACCCAGTACTTC. Its protein is CSTRAYRGQETQYF.

This clonotype was detected ten times or more. V and J are TRBV28 and TRBJ1-2; 8 nucleotides match TRBD1. V lost 5 bases to trimming and J lost 3 bases; unmatched junction nucleotides: 8. Germline loops: CDR1 MDHEN, CDR2 SYDVKM. The CDR3 is 15 residues long. This chain's CDR3 is CASSPKTGGYYGYTF. The CDR3 bases are TGTGCCAGCAGTCCCAAAACAGGGGGATACTATGGCTACACCTTC.

In its sample, this clonotype was seen many times. The rearrangement uses TRBV4-2 and TRBJ2-5, with D unresolved. CDR1 LGHNA and CDR2 YNFKEQ come from the germline V gene. Deletions cut 4 bases from V and 4 bases from J, with 10 bases between. The CDR3 length is 13 residues. CDR3 loop: CASSPGIRETQYF. The CDR3 bases are TGTGCCAGCAGCCCCGGTATCCGAGAGACCCAGTACTTC.

The chain employs TRBV24-1 and TRBJ2-1, with D hard to call. This CDR3 is 16 amino acids long. Germline assignment: CDR1 KGHDR and CDR2 SFDVKD. Between the trimmed V and J ends, which lost 3 bases and 3 bases, there was a span of 14 bases. CDR3: CATSDSGYSNYNEQFF. The CDR3 DNA reads as TGTGCCACCAGTGATAGTGGCTATAGTAACTACAATGAGCAGTTCTTC.

In this sample, this clonotype turned up a few times. The rearrangement uses TRBV5-5 and TRBJ1-3; D is uncertain. The CDR3 spans 14 residues. Germline V gene data show CDR1 as SGHKS and CDR2 as YYEKEE (reference sequence). Trimming removed 2 bases at V and 7 bases at J, with 13 bases between. The DNA for the CDR3 is TGTGCCAGCAGCTTTCAGGAGTCGAGGAACACCATATATTTT. Protein sequence: CASSFQESRNTIYF.

This clonotype was counted only a few times. CDR3 in amino acids: CASSQDLGTASYEQYF. As DNA, the CDR3 is TGTGCCAGCAGCCAAGATCTCGGGACAGCCTCCTACGAGCAGTACTTC. The gene calls are TRBV4-2 and TRBJ2-7; 7 bases align to TRBD1. Germline V lookup: CDR1 LGHNA, CDR2 YNFKEQ. The V gene end was trimmed by 0 bases and the J gene end by 0 bases; junction bases not matched to a gene: 5. The CDR3 is 16 amino acids.

The chain joins TRBV7-8 to TRBJ2-1; 8 bases fit TRBD1. The trim removed 3 bases at V and 6 bases at J, leaving 7 bases unmatched. Germline V gene sequence: CDR1 SGHVS, CDR2 FQNEAQ. The length of the CDR3 is 15 residues. CDR3 protein: CASSFTGQGSNEQFF. CDR3 nucleotides: TGTGCCAGCAGCTTTACAGGACAGGGATCCAATGAGCAGTTCTTC. The entire variable domain, with the rest obtained from reference TRBV7-8 and TRBJ2-1, is as follows: GAGVSQSPRYKVAKRGQDVALRCDPISGHVSLFWYQQALGQGPEFLTYFQNEAQLDKSGLPSDRFFAERPEGSVSTLKIQRTQQEDSAVYLCASSFTGQGSNEQFFGPGTRLTVL.